The next 2 T cell receptor beta chains were all read from a single sample in a study of T cells in Graves' hyperthyroidism and ophthalmopathy. Authors of the study amplified TCR beta CDR3 regions from RNA transcripts. First-round RT-PCR targeting the TCR CDR3 was performed with the HTBI primer set. In TCRdb, the multiplex PCR reads were re-called with MiXCR into one record per CDR3 protein. The sample holds about 290,000 distinct CDR3 sequences, roughly 13% seen once. The sequenced material came from blood. The receptors were gathered from a woman in her forties with Graves' hyperthyroidism.

This sequence joins TRBV18 and TRBJ2-1; the match to TRBD2 covers 10 bases. CDR3 length: 15 residues. The junction had 2 bases not matched to a gene; V was cut back by 5 bases and J by 1 base. The germline V gene has CDR1 KGHSH and CDR2 LQKENI. The CDR3 DNA reads TGTGCCAGCTCAAGCGGGAGGGAATCCTACAATGAGCAGTTCTTC. Protein product: CASSSGRESYNEQFF.

The rearrangement uses TRBV15 and TRBJ1-5; 11 nucleotides line up with TRBD1. The CDR3 covers 17 residues. After removal of 2 bases from V and 1 base from J, the junction contained 4 bases not matched to a gene. In germline, CDR1 is LNHNV, CDR2 YYDKDF (reference sequence). The CDR3 spells CATSRSRDRGSNQPQHF. CDR3 coding DNA: TGTGCCACCAGCAGATCCCGGGACAGGGGGAGCAATCAGCCCCAGCATTTT.